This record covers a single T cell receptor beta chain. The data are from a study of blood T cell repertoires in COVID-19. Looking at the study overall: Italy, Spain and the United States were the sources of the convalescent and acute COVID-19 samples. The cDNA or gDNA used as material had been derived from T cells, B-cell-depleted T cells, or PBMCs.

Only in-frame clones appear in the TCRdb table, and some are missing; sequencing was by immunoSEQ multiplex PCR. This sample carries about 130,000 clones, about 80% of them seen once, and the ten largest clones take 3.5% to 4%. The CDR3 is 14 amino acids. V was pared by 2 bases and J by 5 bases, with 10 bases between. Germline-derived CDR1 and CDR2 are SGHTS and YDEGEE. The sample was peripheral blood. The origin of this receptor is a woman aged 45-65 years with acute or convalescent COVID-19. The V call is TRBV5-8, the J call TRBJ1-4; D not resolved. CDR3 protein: CASSFSQINEKLFF. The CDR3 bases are TGTGCCAGCAGCTTCTCACAGATAAATGAAAAACTGTTTTTT.